This T cell receptor (beta chain) was captured in a study of cytomegalovirus exposure and HLA in healthy donors. Generated by immunoSEQ multiplex PCR, the TCRdb table keeps only in-frame clones and is missing some. The sample records about 120,000 clones, 86% being singletons. The receptor was derived from a man between 18 and 29 years old in good health and CMV-seronegative. The sequenced sample was PBMCs.

The CDR3 DNA reads TGCAGCGTTTCTGACTATGGCTACACCTTC. Translation: CSVSDYGYTF. This rearrangement joins TRBV29-1 to TRBJ1-2, with D unresolved. Trimming took off 5 bases at V and 3 bases at J, with 4 bases between the two ends. CDR1 and CDR2 from the germline V gene are SQVTM and ANQGSEA. This CDR3 has 10 amino acids.